This TCR beta chain stems from a study of technical replicates of blood from several donors. Trimming cost V 11 bases and J 1 base; bases outside gene matches: 8. The CDR3 spans 13 residues. Germline V gene lookup returns CDR1 ENHRY and CDR2 SYGVKD. The table came from immunoSEQ multiplex PCR; TCRdb's copy has only in-frame clones and leaves some out. The sample shows 65,000 to 85,000 clones, approximately 94% of them seen only once. The TCR sequence derives from a human donor in good health. J is TRBJ2-7 and V is TRBV10-3, with 7 bases identical to TRBD1. Sequenced: T cells isolated from PBMCs. CDR3 protein: CAGRNRGSYEQYF. CDR3 in DNA: TGTGCCGGCCGGAACAGGGGATCCTACGAGCAGTACTTC.